The 6 T cell receptor beta chains reported below all come from one sample, sequenced in a study of T cell responses to AZD1222 COVID-19 vaccine (dated by TCRdb to the early 2020s). Library preparation employed the immunoSEQ multiplex PCR assay. The source is immuneACCESS, and TCRdb retained only in-frame sequences with V and J called. Part of the clones is not carried over; for the studies checked, unresolved V genes explain less than half of this, and the remainder is unexplained. The sample yields roughly 150,000 clones; more than 85% were counted once. Less than 1.6% of the sample goes to the ten largest clones. The sample's time point label, decoded: about 28 days (+/-7) after the second vaccine dose. The sample was peripheral blood, taken 28 days after the second AZD1222 dose. The origin of the receptors is an adult who received the AZD1222 COVID-19 vaccine.

The rearrangement uses TRBV9 and TRBJ1-1; D gene ambiguous. CDR1 is SGDLS, CDR2 YYNGEE, per germline. This CDR3 is 14 amino acids long. V was clipped by 1 base and J by 1 base, with 8 bases between them. CDR3 in DNA: TGTGCCAGCAGCGTAATGACGGGGAACACTGAAGCTTTCTTT. Protein: CASSVMTGNTEAFF.

The gene calls are TRBV27 and TRBJ1-1; D is possibly TRBD1 (6 bases). The CDR3 covers 17 residues. Germline-derived CDR1 and CDR2 are MNHEY and SMNVEV (reference sequence). V lost 6 bases and J lost 0, with 20 bases in between. The CDR3 spells CASSSQRRGKMNTEAFF. The CDR3 DNA is TGTGCCAGCAGCTCACAACGGAGGGGGAAGATGAACACTGAAGCTTTCTTT.

The chain couples TRBV14 to TRBJ1-2, with TRBD1 as a possible D gene (5 bases). Germline V gene sequence: CDR1 SGHDN, CDR2 FVKESK. The CDR3 extends over 13 amino acids. Trimming took off 4 bases at V and 7 bases at J, with 13 bases between the two ends. The CDR3 DNA is TGTGCCAGCAGCCCATTAGGGACCTTTGGCTACACCTTC. Residues: CASSPLGTFGYTF.

This rearrangement joins TRBV18 to TRBJ1-1; D gene uncertain. The V end was cut by 3 bases, the J end by 1 base, with 9 bases between. CDR1 and CDR2 (germline): KGHSH, LQKENI. The CDR3 is made up of 14 amino acids. This CDR3 is CASSPSGRNTEAFF. In DNA form, the CDR3 reads TGTGCCAGCTCACCGTCGGGGAGGAACACTGAAGCTTTCTTT.

The chain couples TRBV6-5 to TRBJ2-7; maybe TRBD2 (5 bases). Trimming left V 9 bases short and J 0 bases short, with 15 bases between. CDR1 is MNHEY and CDR2 is SVGAGI in the germline V gene. The CDR3 spans 14 residues. CDR3 protein: CASDVAAASYEQYF. CDR3 sequence (DNA): TGTGCCAGTGACGTGGCAGCGGCCTCCTACGAGCAGTACTTC.

This clone showed up just a few times. The rearrangement links TRBV28 to TRBJ1-1; TRBD1 is a possible D gene (6 bases). Germline CDR1 is MDHEN and CDR2 is SYDVKM. The CDR3 sequence is 13 residues long. The V end was cut by 2 bases, the J end by 10 bases, with 14 bases between. The CDR3 region is CASSLGGNRVAFF. The CDR3 bases are TGTGCCAGCAGTTTAGGGGGAAACAGGGTAGCTTTCTTT.